A single sample gave rise to the 29 T cell receptor beta chains below, sequenced in a study of beta chain features in type 1 diabetes (dated by TCRdb to 2017 to 2018). Receptor libraries were prepared by the immunoSEQ multiplex PCR assay. The High Capacity cDNA Reverse Transcription Kit was used to reverse transcribe all of the isolated RNA, meaning that expressed TCRB transcripts were what got sequenced. TCRdb obtained this table from immuneACCESS and retained in-frame rearrangements with V and J assigned. These tables miss some clones; where compared with another copy, unresolved V genes account for less than half of the shortfall, and the remainder is unexplained. The table for this sample lists about 900,000 clones; about a sixth of them were counted only once. The ten largest clones take up about 0.02% of the sample. Sequencing was carried out using naive CD4+ T cells from blood. Explained via the paper, the cell subset or site label denotes: true naive CD4+ T cells. The receptors come from a woman aged 18-35 years in good health.

The CDR3 is CASSRAGGTGELFF. The CDR3 DNA is TGTGCCAGCAGCCGAGCGGGAGGCACCGGGGAGCTGTTTTTT. The J gene is TRBJ2-2, the V gene TRBV7-8; TRBD2 matches 9 bases. The CDR3 contains 14 residues. After removal of 5 bases from V and 4 bases from J, the junction contained 2 bases not matched to a gene. Germline V gives CDR1 SGHVS, CDR2 FQNEAQ.

The chain employs TRBV15 and TRBJ1-4; possible D gene TRBD1, 5 bases. The V and J ends lost 0 bases and 7 bases respectively, with 18 bases between them. This CDR3 is built from 17 residues. Germline CDR1 LNHNV, CDR2 YYDKDF (reference sequence). As DNA, the CDR3 is TGTGCCACCAGCAGAGAACCTCCAGGGAGATCAGGTGAAAAACTGTTTTTT. Amino acid sequence: CATSREPPGRSGEKLFF.

This clone was picked up a small number of times. The rearrangement links TRBV7-9 to TRBJ2-5, with D possibly matching TRBD2 (5 bases). Deletions cut 6 bases from V and 3 bases from J, with 14 bases between. CDR3 size: 14 residues. Germline-derived CDR1 and CDR2 are SEHNR and FQNEAQ (reference sequence). The CDR3 bases are TGTGCCAGCAGTTGGGAGTCCCGCAAAGAGACCCAGTACTTC. It is translated as CASSWESRKETQYF.

This chain joins TRBV9 and TRBJ1-6; D ambiguous. Trimming left V 1 base short and J 14 bases short, with 16 bases between. There are 14 residues in the CDR3. CDR1 is SGDLS and CDR2 is YYNGEE in the germline V gene. This chain's CDR3 is CASSVSPVPVALHF. The DNA for the CDR3 is TGTGCCAGCAGCGTATCCCCGGTTCCAGTGGCCCTCCACTTT. Variable domain in full (rest from reference TRBV9 and TRBJ1-6): DSGVTQTPKHLITATGQRVTLRCSPRSGDLSVYWYQQSLDQGLQFLIQYYNGEERAKGNILERFSAQQFPDLHSELNLSSLELGDSALYFCASSVSPVPVALHFGNGTRLTVT.

The chain joins TRBV18 to TRBJ2-4, with 8 bases fitting TRBD1. Germline V lookup: CDR1 KGHSH, CDR2 LQKENI. V gave up 6 bases and J gave up 6 bases; unmatched junction bases: 10. The CDR3 is made up of 15 amino acids. The CDR3 reads CASSRDGQGRNIQYF. The CDR3 coding sequence is TGTGCCAGCTCGCGAGACGGACAGGGCCGAAACATTCAGTACTTC.

This clone appeared a few times. The V gene is TRBV7-3, the J gene TRBJ2-2, with D unresolved. Germline V CDR1 and CDR2: SGHTA, FQGTGA. Trimming pared 6 bases from V and 6 bases from J, leaving 11 bases between. This CDR3 has 13 amino acids. CDR3 loop: CASSSTNSGELFF. The CDR3 DNA follows: TGTGCCAGCAGTTCAACAAACTCCGGGGAGCTGTTTTTT.

The chain carries TRBV6-1 and TRBJ2-4; perhaps TRBD1 as D (5 bases). V was trimmed by 7 bases and J by 1 base, leaving 5 bases between them. Germline V gene data show CDR1 as MNHNS and CDR2 as SASEGT. The CDR3 has 12 amino acids. The CDR3 region has the DNA TGTGCCAGCACAGGGGCCAAAAACATTCAGTACTTC. Translation: CASTGAKNIQYF.

The rearrangement joins TRBV7-9 to TRBJ2-7; D assignment may be TRBD1 or TRBD2 (5 bases each). Trimming took off 4 bases at V and 10 bases at J, with 11 bases between the two ends. CDR1 and CDR2 (germline): SEHNR, FQNEAQ (reference sequence). The CDR3 is 11 amino acids. CDR3 nucleotide sequence: TGTGCCAGCAGCTCTGGGACCCTCCAGTACTTC. Its protein is CASSSGTLQYF. Full variable domain (remainder filled in from reference TRBV7-9 and TRBJ2-7): DTGVSQNPRHKITKRGQNVTFRCDPISEHNRLYWYRQTLGQGPEFLTYFQNEAQLEKSRLLSDRFSAERPKGSFSTLEIQRTEQGDSAMYLCASSSGTLQYFGPGTRLTVT.

This clone turned up a few times. The chain couples TRBV10-3 to TRBJ2-1; 7 bases fit TRBD1. The CDR3 is made up of 16 amino acids. With 6 bases clipped from V and 5 bases from J, the junction kept 13 bases outside the gene matches. CDR1 is ENHRY and CDR2 is SYGVKD in the germline V gene. The CDR3 loop is CAIRPIDRAGNNEQFF. The CDR3 DNA follows: TGTGCCATCAGACCTATTGACAGGGCAGGGAACAATGAGCAGTTCTTC.

This clone was picked up a small number of times. The V gene is TRBV15, the J gene TRBJ2-3, with 7 bases identical to TRBD2. Looked up from germline, CDR1 is LNHNV and CDR2 is YYDKDF (reference sequence). Unmatched junction bases numbered 5, after V lost 3 bases and J lost 2 bases. The CDR3 runs 15 residues. The CDR3 DNA reads TGTGCCACCAGCAGGCCGGGACTAACCACAGATACGCAGTATTTT. Its protein is CATSRPGLTTDTQYF.

V is TRBV7-9 and J is TRBJ2-5; TRBD1 aligns across 7 bases. The CDR3 loop spans 15 amino acids. Germline V gives CDR1 SEHNR, CDR2 FQNEAQ (reference sequence). The trim removed 5 bases at V and 2 bases at J, leaving 8 bases unmatched. DNA for the CDR3: TGTGCCAGCAGCCCCTGGACAGGTCAGCAAGAGACCCAGTACTTC. Translated, it gives CASSPWTGQQETQYF.

The table lists this clone with a few counts. This chain links TRBV7-3 with TRBJ2-1, with 9 bases that match TRBD2. The CDR3 is 16 residues long. Unmatched junction bases numbered 5, after V lost 0 bases and J lost 5 bases. Germline V gene lookup returns CDR1 SGHTA and CDR2 FQGTGA. This CDR3 reads CASSLTRTSADNEQFF. The CDR3 coding sequence is TGTGCCAGCAGCTTAACGCGGACTAGCGCAGACAATGAGCAGTTCTTC.

This chain uses TRBV2 with TRBJ2-3; 8 nucleotides agree with TRBD2. J gave up 8 bases and V 8 bases, and 9 bases lay outside the gene matches. This CDR3 has 13 residues. Germline values: CDR1 SNHLY, CDR2 FYNNEI. The CDR3, as DNA: TGTGCCAGCGGGGGACTAGGGGAAACTACGCAGTATTTT. Protein sequence: CASGGLGETTQYF.

The table lists this clone with a few counts. The chain employs TRBV19 and TRBJ2-3; D remains ambiguous. CDR1 LNHDA and CDR2 SQIVND come from the germline V gene (reference sequence). The CDR3 has 13 amino acids. V was clipped by 7 bases and J by 1 base, with 9 bases between them. CDR3 nucleotides: TGTGCCAGTATTCAAGCACGCACAGATACGCAGTATTTT. It codes for CASIQARTDTQYF.

This CDR3 reads CAISSPSGSKETQYF. The CDR3 DNA reads TGTGCCATCAGTTCCCCTAGCGGGAGTAAAGAGACCCAGTACTTC. V gene TRBV10-3 combines with J gene TRBJ2-5, with 10 bases lining up with TRBD2. The V gene end was trimmed by 5 bases and the J gene end by 3 bases; junction bases not matched to a gene: 6. Looked up from germline, CDR1 is ENHRY and CDR2 is SYGVKD. The CDR3 length is 15 residues.

This clone was observed a few times. The rearrangement links TRBV7-9 to TRBJ2-1, with 12 bases that match TRBD2. CDR3 length: 15 residues. Germline CDR1 SEHNR, CDR2 FQNEAQ (reference sequence). With 7 bases clipped from V and 8 bases from J, the junction kept 9 bases outside the gene matches. CDR3 residues: CASTGRTSGIDEQFF. The CDR3 DNA reads TGTGCCAGCACCGGTCGGACTAGCGGGATCGATGAGCAGTTCTTC.

CDR3 protein: CASKETAYEQYF. In DNA form, the CDR3 reads TGTGCCAGCAAGGAGACAGCCTACGAGCAGTACTTC. V gene TRBV28 combines with J gene TRBJ2-7; maybe TRBD1 (5 bases). V lost 7 bases and J 2 bases, leaving 9 bases between the germline ends. CDR1 is MDHEN, CDR2 SYDVKM, per germline. This CDR3 has 12 residues.

V usage is TRBV28 and J usage is TRBJ2-5; D is ambiguous. Germline CDR1 is MDHEN and CDR2 is SYDVKM. The CDR3 has 14 residues. V lost 1 base, J lost 5 bases, and 11 bases lay in between. The CDR3: CASSLYSLAETQYF. Here the CDR3 DNA reads TGTGCCAGCAGTTTATATTCCTTGGCGGAGACCCAGTACTTC.

This clone was counted a few times. The rearrangement links TRBV5-6 to TRBJ2-7, with 8 bases identical to TRBD1. Losses at the gene ends were 5 bases for V and 3 bases for J; bases not matched to a gene: 10. The CDR3 has 15 residues. The germline gives CDR1 SGHDT, CDR2 YYEEEE. CDR3 nucleotide sequence: TGTGCCAGCAGTCTGACAGGGGTCCGATACTACGAGCAGTACTTC. Amino acid sequence: CASSLTGVRYYEQYF.

The rearrangement links TRBV7-2 to TRBJ2-1; D may match TRBD1 or TRBD2 (7 bases each). CDR3 length equals 18 residues. Germline V gives CDR1 SGHTA, CDR2 FQGNSA. The ends were cut back, 2 bases at V and 3 bases at J, with 20 bases in the middle. CDR3 sequence: CASSLQAPGGGYYNEQFF. CDR3 DNA: TGTGCCAGCAGCTTACAGGCTCCAGGGGGAGGGTACTACAATGAGCAGTTCTTC.

The table lists this clone with a few counts. The J gene is TRBJ2-3, the V gene TRBV7-6; tentative D call: TRBD2 (6 bases). V lost 4 bases, J lost 1 base, and 15 bases lay in between. The CDR3 spans 16 residues. Germline V gene sequence: CDR1 SGHVS, CDR2 FNYEAQ. CDR3 DNA sequence: TGTGCCAGCAGCTGGGGGACTTCCTACCGCACAGATACGCAGTATTTT. It is translated as CASSWGTSYRTDTQYF.

The chain has TRBV7-8 and TRBJ1-3; 7 bases are a match to TRBD1. V gave up 1 base and J gave up 0 bases; unmatched junction bases: 6. CDR1 is SGHVS, CDR2 FQNEAQ, per germline. CDR3 length equals 17 residues. The CDR3 region has the DNA TGTGCCAGCAGCTTAGGGGGGACAGTCTTCTCTGGAAACACCATATATTTT. It encodes CASSLGGTVFSGNTIYF.

This clone was seen at least ten times. The CDR3 here is CASSRQVIYGYTF. The CDR3 DNA reads TGTGCCAGCAGCAGACAGGTTATCTATGGCTACACCTTC. This chain uses TRBV21-1 with TRBJ1-2; the D segment call TRBD1 is taken from the table without a DNA check. TRBV21-1 constitutes a pseudogene. The CDR3 contains 13 residues.

V is TRBV25-1 and J is TRBJ2-7, with 7 bases fitting TRBD2. The length of the CDR3 is 13 residues. V lost 8 bases, J lost 0 bases, and 4 bases stayed unmatched. Per germline, CDR1 MGHDK and CDR2 SYGVNS. CDR3 in amino acids: CASGAGTSYEQYF. CDR3 in DNA: TGTGCCAGCGGAGCGGGGACCTCCTACGAGCAGTACTTC.

DNA of the CDR3: TGTGCCAGCAGCGTAGATTGGGGACTAGCGGGAGGGAGGCAGTTCTTC. It specifies CASSVDWGLAGGRQFF. The rearrangement joins TRBV9 to TRBJ2-1; 16 bases are a match to TRBD2. The V and J ends lost 0 bases and 12 bases, in that order; junction bases with no gene match: 6. From germline, CDR1 is SGDLS and CDR2 YYNGEE. The CDR3 contains 16 residues.

This clone appeared a few times. The rearrangement joins TRBV4-3 to TRBJ2-4, with 13 bases that match TRBD2. CDR3 length: 21 residues. The J segment lost 2 bases and the V segment lost 0 bases, leaving 13 bases of the junction unmatched. Germline lookup yields CDR1 LGHNA and CDR2 YSLEER. The CDR3 protein is CASSQDRLAGGLAPPKNIQYF. CDR3 nucleotide sequence: TGCGCCAGCAGCCAAGATAGACTAGCGGGAGGTCTTGCCCCTCCCAAAAACATTCAGTACTTC.

This clone has just a few counts. The rearrangement links TRBV7-8 to TRBJ2-2, with TRBD1 identical over 8 bases. Germline CDR1 and CDR2: SGHVS and FQNEAQ. Trimming took 4 bases from V and 6 from J; bases not matched to a gene: 4. The CDR3 covers 14 residues. This CDR3 is CASSYNRGSGELFF. CDR3 nucleotides: TGTGCCAGCAGCTACAACAGGGGGTCCGGGGAGCTGTTTTTT.

The sample holds a few counts of this clone. The chain is built from TRBV6-5 and TRBJ2-7; D is possibly TRBD1 (6 bases). Germline CDR1 MNHEY, CDR2 SVGAGI. Trimming stripped 2 bases from V and 6 bases from J, with 17 bases between. The CDR3 has 15 residues. The CDR3: CASSYIVGVRGEQYF. As DNA, the CDR3 is TGTGCCAGCAGTTACATCGTGGGAGTCAGGGGCGAGCAGTACTTC.

The chain recombines TRBV19 with TRBJ2-1; 7 nucleotides align to TRBD2. CDR1 is LNHDA and CDR2 is SQIVND in the germline V gene (reference sequence). Losses at the gene ends were 6 bases for V and 2 bases for J; bases not matched to a gene: 7. The CDR3 has 15 residues. The CDR3, as DNA: TGTGCCAGTAGCCTTACTAGCGAAACCTACAATGAGCAGTTCTTC. It codes for CASSLTSETYNEQFF.